This TCR beta chain was documented in a study of cytomegalovirus exposure and HLA in healthy donors. Findings and limits, study-wide: Reports showed the classifier diagnosing cytomegalovirus status with high specificity and sensitivity.

Clones were sequenced by immunoSEQ multiplex PCR, and TCRdb holds only the in-frame ones, with some missing. The sample records 150,000 to 200,000 clones, roughly 80% being singletons. Notes on this clone: The target antigen is unknown.

The length of the CDR3 is 11 residues. V lost 6 bases and J 5 bases, leaving 10 bases between the germline ends. From germline, CDR1 is DFQATT and CDR2 SNEGSKA (reference sequence). This TCR was recovered from a man aged 30 to 39 in good health and CMV-seropositive. Sequencing used PBMCs. This chain connects TRBV20-1 to TRBJ2-5; D unresolved. CDR3 DNA sequence: TGCAGTGCCCAAAAGCGTGAGACCCAGTACTTC. It yields the protein CSAQKRETQYF.